The entry below describes one TCR beta chain. This specimen includes other DNA sequences encoding the same CDR3. The data belong to a study of blood T cell repertoires in COVID-19. Looking at the study overall: Italy, Spain and the United States were the sources of the convalescent and acute COVID-19 samples.

Germline values: CDR1 LGHDT, CDR2 YNNKEL (reference sequence). The CDR3 consists of 14 residues. V was shortened by 1 base and J by 0 bases, with 4 bases between the two germline ends. Sequencing was performed with immunoSEQ multiplex PCR; in TCRdb, only in-frame clones are kept and a portion is missing. The data hold approximately 200,000 clones, with approximately 81% observed a single time. The receptor's source is a man aged 40-49 years with acute or convalescent COVID-19. V gene TRBV3-1 (or the pseudogene TRBV3-2) combines with J gene TRBJ1-5; D is unresolved. Sequencing was carried out using peripheral blood. CDR3 nucleotides: TGTGCCAGCAGCCAAGGGCATAGCAATCAGCCCCAGCATTTT. It specifies CASSQGHSNQPQHF.